In its sample, the clone carrying this T cell receptor (beta chain) was seen many times. Its target is not known. This sample was included in a study of blood T cells in healthy people across ages. A sample-barcoded 5' primer and a J-beta primer mix were used in a second PCR of roughly 6 to 11 cycles. One entry per CDR3 protein results from TCRdb running MiXCR on the 5' RACE reads. The sample records hundreds of thousands of distinct CDR3 sequences, 25% to 35% being singletons. CDR3 size: 12 residues. V shed 6 bases and J shed 0 bases, with 6 bases lying between them. Germline V CDR1 and CDR2: MNHEY, SVGAGI. Study conclusions and caveats: The fall in TCR beta diversity per million T cells was roughly linear with age.

Input material: blood. The TCR sequence derives from a woman aged 80 or over in good health. The V and J genes are TRBV6-5 and TRBJ2-7; D unclear. Here the CDR3 reads CASRGNSYEQYF. The CDR3 bases are TGTGCCAGCAGAGGGAACTCCTACGAGCAGTACTTC.